Listed here are 24 T cell receptor beta chains from one sample, sequenced in a study of T cells in Graves' hyperthyroidism and ophthalmopathy (dated by TCRdb to between 2019 and 2020). Library method: multiplex PCR. Sequencer: Illumina HiSeq 2000. TCR beta CDR3 regions were amplified from RNA transcripts. For the first round of RT-PCR on the TCR CDR3, the HTBI primer set was used together with the Qiagen OneStep RT-PCR kit. TCRdb itself trimmed the public reads at Q25 with fastp, ran MiXCR and retained productive beta chains. CDR3 protein duplicates are merged, each entry listing the most common genes and DNA. This sample is represented by roughly 530,000 distinct CDR3 sequences; approximately 17% of them were singletons. Clones ranked in the top ten supply approximately 16% of the sample. Source material: blood. The receptors here all came from a woman under 30 with Graves' ophthalmopathy.

This chain uses TRBV7-9 with TRBJ2-1; the match to TRBD2 covers 8 bases. Germline trimming cut 6 bases from V and 8 bases from J; bases unmatched to any gene: 12. This CDR3 is 15 amino acids long. Germline CDR1 is SEHNR and CDR2 is FQNEAQ (reference sequence). The DNA of the CDR3 is TGTGCCAGCAGTGGATGGACTAGCCGACAGTATGAGCAGTTCTTC. It is translated as CASSGWTSRQYEQFF.

This clonotype showed up many times. The chain links TRBV27 to TRBJ2-1; 11 bases align to TRBD2. J gave up 4 bases and V 5 bases, and 10 bases lay outside the gene matches. The germline gives CDR1 MNHEY, CDR2 SMNVEV (reference sequence). The CDR3 consists of 17 residues. CDR3: CASSPTRLAGRYNEQFF. DNA for the CDR3: TGTGCCAGCAGTCCCACAAGACTAGCGGGAAGGTACAATGAGCAGTTCTTC.

This clonotype was detected many times. V gene TRBV20-1 combines with J gene TRBJ1-1; maybe TRBD1 (5 bases). The V gene's germline CDR1 is DFQATT and CDR2 SNEGSKA (reference sequence). The CDR3 totals 12 residues. V shed 6 bases and J shed 7 bases, with 15 bases lying between them. The CDR3 bases are TGCAGTGCCGGGGGAGGTTGGGGTGAAGCTTTCTTT. Translation: CSAGGGWGEAFF.

The J gene is TRBJ1-2, the V gene TRBV6-1, with 7 bases matching TRBD1. The CDR3 extends over 13 amino acids. V lost 6 bases to trimming and J lost 8 bases; unmatched junction nucleotides: 9. CDR1 MNHNS and CDR2 SASEGT come from the germline V gene. DNA of the CDR3: TGTGCCAGCAGCGACAGGGAGGTAGGGGGCTACACCTTC. Its translation is CASSDREVGGYTF.

The chain joins TRBV4-2 to TRBJ1-2; D gene ambiguous. The CDR3 extends over 16 amino acids. V gave up 0 bases and J gave up 3 bases, with 14 bases separating them. CDR1 is LGHNA and CDR2 is YNFKEQ in the germline V gene. In DNA form, the CDR3 reads TGTGCCAGCAGCCAAGATATGGGCAGCTTACACTATGGCTACACCTTC. Its translation is CASSQDMGSLHYGYTF.

The sample holds a few counts of this clonotype. The conserved phenylalanine or tryptophan normally closing the CDR3 is absent here, so this likely arose from a read error. This sequence joins TRBV28 and TRBJ1-1; D is possibly TRBD1 (6 bases). The CDR3 is 17 amino acids. Germline V lookup: CDR1 MDHEN, CDR2 SYDVKM. Trimming removed 3 bases from V and 4 bases from J, with 21 bases in between. The CDR3 DNA sequence: TGTGCCAGCAGTTTCCTACAGGGAGGAGGGAAAACCACTGAAGCTTTCCTT. It is translated as CASSFLQGGGKTTEAFL.

This clonotype was observed a handful of times. The chain uses TRBV30 and TRBJ1-6; 7 bases are a match to TRBD1. The germline CDR1 and CDR2 sequences are GTSNPN and SVGIG (reference sequence). The CDR3 length is 13 residues. J was trimmed by 13 bases and V by 8 bases; bases with no gene match: 14. In DNA form, the CDR3 reads TGTGCCGGACAGGACAGCCAAGGAAGGCCCCTCCACTTT. Translated, it gives CAGQDSQGRPLHF.

This clonotype has a handful of counts. A read error is possible here, since a much larger clone lies one base away. The V call is TRBV5-1, the J call TRBJ1-2; TRBD1 might be the D (6 bases). CDR3 length: 14 residues. V lost 0 bases, J lost 6 bases, and 12 bases lay in between. CDR1 and CDR2 from the germline V gene are SGHRS and YFSETQ. The chain's CDR3 is CASSLVAAGDGYTF. DNA for the CDR3: TGCGCCAGCAGCTTGGTCGCGGCAGGGGATGGCTACACCTTC.

The V call is TRBV5-6, the J call TRBJ2-7; D not resolved. In germline, CDR1 is SGHDT, CDR2 YYEEEE. The CDR3 consists of 15 residues. The germline V and J ends were trimmed by 4 bases and 1 base, with 15 bases remaining between them. The CDR3 sequence is CASSGTRVGSYEQYF. The CDR3 DNA reads as TGTGCCAGCAGCGGTACACGGGTGGGGTCCTACGAGCAGTACTTC.

This clonotype was seen ten or more times. The rearrangement links TRBV27 to TRBJ2-5; TRBD2 is a possible D gene (6 bases). V was clipped by 6 bases and J by 4 bases, with 12 bases between them. Germline assignment: CDR1 MNHEY and CDR2 SMNVEV (reference sequence). The length of the CDR3 is 13 residues. This chain's CDR3 is CASSDPGLETQYF. The CDR3 DNA reads as TGTGCCAGCAGCGACCCGGGACTAGAGACCCAGTACTTC.

The CDR3 sequence is CASSFGGPGGYTF. In DNA, the CDR3 is TGTGCCAGCAGCTTTGGGGGGCCAGGAGGCTACACCTTC. The V and J genes are TRBV5-6 and TRBJ1-2, with TRBD1 as a possible D gene (6 bases). The CDR3 is 13 amino acids. Germline V lookup: CDR1 SGHDT, CDR2 YYEEEE. V shed 2 bases and J shed 8 bases, with 13 bases lying between them.

V gene TRBV28 combines with J gene TRBJ1-5, with TRBD1 as a possible D gene (5 bases). The length of the CDR3 is 13 residues. Germline assignment: CDR1 MDHEN and CDR2 SYDVKM. Trimming pared 11 bases from V and 2 bases from J, leaving 13 bases between. The CDR3: CAGGAWGNQPQHF. The CDR3 bases are TGTGCCGGAGGGGCCTGGGGCAATCAGCCCCAGCATTTT.

This clonotype was counted at least ten times. The chain links TRBV18 to TRBJ1-1; D not resolved. Trimming removed 2 bases from V and 2 bases from J, with 9 bases in between. There are 14 residues in the CDR3. Looked up from germline, CDR1 is KGHSH and CDR2 is LQKENI. In DNA form, the CDR3 reads TGTGCCAGCTCACCAACGGGCCCTAACACTGAAGCTTTCTTT. Its translation is CASSPTGPNTEAFF.

This clonotype was detected many times. J is TRBJ2-3 and V is TRBV28; 8 bases line up with TRBD2. Germline loops: CDR1 MDHEN, CDR2 SYDVKM. The CDR3 is 16 residues long. The ends lost 5 bases at V and 4 bases at J; junction bases unmatched: 11. The CDR3 sequence: CASSMTSAVGPDTQYF. Written as DNA, the CDR3 is TGTGCCAGCAGTATGACTAGCGCGGTGGGACCAGATACGCAGTATTTT.

This clonotype was seen only a few times. This chain links TRBV10-1 with TRBJ2-3, with D hard to call. The V gene lost 0 bases and the J gene lost 2 bases, with 12 bases spanning the gap. This CDR3 contains 16 residues. Germline CDR1 WNHNN, CDR2 SYGVQD (reference sequence). In nucleotides, the CDR3 is TGCGCCAGCAGTGAGTCAGGCAGGCAAAACACAGATACGCAGTATTTT. As protein: CASSESGRQNTDTQYF.

This clonotype was detected many times. V and J are TRBV6-2 or TRBV6-3 and TRBJ2-1; no firm D call. Germline V lookup: CDR1 MNHEY, CDR2 SVGEGT. V lost 0 bases and J lost 3, with 6 bases in between. The CDR3 runs 14 residues. This CDR3 is CASSYSPDYNEQFF. DNA of the CDR3: TGTGCCAGCAGTTACTCGCCAGACTACAATGAGCAGTTCTTC.

This clonotype has at least ten counts. One end of the junction varies from germline; a read error may be responsible. This chain joins TRBV7-8 and TRBJ2-3; 9 nucleotides match TRBD2. The CDR3 totals 17 residues. CDR1 SGHVS and CDR2 FQNEAQ come from the germline V gene. CDR3 in DNA: TGTGCCAGCAGCTTAGCGAGAACTAGCGGGTACACAGGTACGCAGTATTTT. This gives the protein CASSLARTSGYTGTQYF.

This clonotype has only a few counts. The chain joins TRBV27 to TRBJ2-7; D remains unclear. The germline V gene has CDR1 MNHEY and CDR2 SMNVEV (reference sequence). Trimming pared 1 base from V and 4 bases from J, leaving 20 bases between. The CDR3 length is 17 residues. The CDR3 protein is CASSLFRRSRGVYEQYF. The CDR3, as DNA: TGTGCCAGCAGTTTATTTCGCAGGTCCCGTGGGGTATACGAGCAGTACTTC.

In this sample, this clonotype turned up a few times. The chain employs TRBV6-1 and TRBJ1-4, with TRBD1 matching over 7 bases. V dropped 8 bases and J dropped 7; count of bases not matched to a gene: 10. This CDR3 has 14 amino acids. Germline V gives CDR1 MNHNS, CDR2 SASEGT. In nucleotides, the CDR3 is TGTGCCAGCGCTCAGACAGGGATCCCTGAAAAACTGTTTTTT. This codes for CASAQTGIPEKLFF.

This clonotype was found many times. The CDR3 here is CSSTLTWVGTSGLVSYEQYF. CDR3 DNA: TGCAGTTCAACCCTTACATGGGTCGGGACTAGCGGGCTGGTATCCTACGAGCAGTACTTC. The genes are TRBV20-1 and TRBJ2-7; 12 bases line up with TRBD2. Germline loops: CDR1 DFQATT, CDR2 SNEGSKA (reference sequence). The CDR3 contains 20 residues. J was trimmed by 1 base and V by 8 bases; bases with no gene match: 24.

The sample holds a few counts of this clonotype. This sequence joins TRBV4-1 and TRBJ1-1, with D possibly being TRBD1 (5 bases). V lost 2 bases to trimming and J lost 1 base, with 11 bases between them. CDR1 and CDR2 (germline): MGHRA, YSYEKL. The CDR3 length is 15 residues. The CDR3 protein is CASSQQGRSNTEAFF. CDR3 coding DNA: TGCGCCAGCAGCCAACAGGGACGGTCGAACACTGAAGCTTTCTTT.

This clonotype was counted at least ten times. This chain uses TRBV7-6 with TRBJ2-3; 9 bases map to TRBD1. Germline V gives CDR1 SGHVS, CDR2 FNYEAQ. The CDR3 is 17 residues long. Germline trimming cut 4 bases from V and 2 bases from J; bases unmatched to any gene: 10. CDR3: CASSSTPGQGTTDTQYF. CDR3 nucleotides: TGTGCCAGCAGCTCAACTCCGGGACAGGGTACCACAGATACGCAGTATTTT. Full variable domain (remainder filled in from reference TRBV7-6 and TRBJ2-3): GAGVSQSPRYKVTKRGQDVALRCDPISGHVSLYWYRQALGQGPEFLTYFNYEAQQDKSGLPNDRFSAERPEGSISTLTIQRTEQRDSAMYRCASSSTPGQGTTDTQYFGPGTRLTVL.

This clonotype was recorded at least ten times. The rearrangement joins TRBV7-2 to TRBJ2-3, with a possible D match to TRBD2 (7 bases). The V end was cut by 4 bases, the J end by 5 bases, with 22 bases between. This CDR3 region has 17 residues. CDR1 is SGHTA and CDR2 is FQGNSA in the germline V gene. The CDR3 DNA reads as TGTGCCAGCAGCTCGGACAGCTTTAGCGGGCGGGGAGATACGCAGTATTTT. Amino acids: CASSSDSFSGRGDTQYF.

The gene calls are TRBV12-5 and TRBJ1-1; the match to TRBD1 covers 7 bases. With 0 bases clipped from V and 0 bases from J, the junction kept 7 bases outside the gene matches. Germline CDR1 and CDR2: LGHNT and FRNRAP. This CDR3 contains 17 residues. The CDR3 region is CASGLVISGQMNTEAFF. CDR3 nucleotides: TGTGCTAGTGGTTTGGTAATATCGGGACAGATGAACACTGAAGCTTTCTTT.